The rows below give T cell receptor beta chains drawn from one sample of a study of blood T cells in healthy people across ages. TCRdb reprocessed the 5' RACE reads via MiXCR and lists one record per CDR3 protein. The sample has fewer than 2 million distinct CDR3 sequences, roughly two fifths seen once. Sequencing was performed on blood. The receptors shown here come from a human donor in good health. Each CDR3 is given with its conserved first and last residue. Clone size is given for some rows only: seen once, a few or many times, or a class if the clone is expanded.

TRBV9	TRBJ2-3	-	CASSVRGLSTDTQYF
TRBV3-1	TRBJ1-2	-	CASSTWTADCGYTF
TRBV7-9	TRBJ1-1	-	CASSHQQGNTEAFF
TRBV11-3	TRBJ1-4	-	CASSPGKGSSNEKLFF
TRBV10-3	TRBJ2-1	-	CAISGTYASSYNEQFF
TRBV5-5	TRBJ1-1	-	CASSFRSWGAEAFF
TRBV19	TRBJ2-1	few	CASSFGTDTYNEQFF
TRBV20-1	TRBJ2-7	-	CSAMDRVYEQYF
TRBV20-1	TRBJ1-2	-	CRGEGPSNYGYTF
TRBV12-3/TRBV12-4	TRBJ1-2	-	CASSTTHGGYTF
TRBV27	TRBJ2-2	-	CASSISGRANTGELFF
TRBV28	TRBJ2-1	few	CASSLEGGRPAMDEQLF
TRBV6-5	TRBJ1-2	-	CASTDSLYGYTF
TRBV7-2	TRBJ1-1	-	CASSRDGAWSGTEAFF
TRBV11-1	TRBJ1-2	-	CASSREFGYGYTF
TRBV2	TRBJ1-5	-	CASSEERTGAGQPQHF
TRBV6-6	TRBJ2-3	-	CASSIRDLYGTDTQYF
TRBV5-1	TRBJ2-3	-	CASSLRGFPSTDTQYF
TRBV6-5	TRBJ1-2	few	CASSYSRKSLYGYTF
TRBV12-3/TRBV12-4	-	-	CASSLPPGQGPAEQYF
TRBV6-1	TRBJ1-2	-	CASTRTTTRDDGYTF
TRBV29-1	TRBJ2-1	-	CSVGFSGGEQFF
TRBV4-1	TRBJ1-2	-	CASSQDTRRPYGYTF
TRBV4-3	TRBJ2-1	many	CASSPGTGSRNEQFF
TRBV6-5	TRBJ1-2	-	CASSYGLGGYTF
TRBV7-8	TRBJ1-2	-	CASSQGPGQGGYGYTF
TRBV29-1	TRBJ1-1	-	CSANEAARGDTEAFF
TRBV12-3/TRBV12-4	TRBJ2-6	-	CASSFAGTGENVLTF
TRBV14	TRBJ2-1	-	CASSQLLGLAEEQFF
TRBV20-1	TRBJ1-4	few	CSASGPPGTQEKLFF
TRBV4-3	TRBJ2-1	-	CASSQLNSGGNEQFF
TRBV5-1	TRBJ1-2	few	CASSLGLRQPLDYGYTF
TRBV7-3	TRBJ2-3	-	CASSSGALTDTQYF
TRBV29-1	TRBJ2-5	-	CSVLGGTEETQYF
TRBV4-2	TRBJ2-2	-	CASSRQSLLYGTGELFF
TRBV9	TRBJ2-2	-	CASSAGEVRAGELFF
TRBV4-1	TRBJ1-6	-	CASSQDPAWNSPLHF
TRBV18	TRBJ2-1	many	CASSPTSSYNEQFF
TRBV7-9	TRBJ2-7	many	CASSLDGGTGEQYF
TRBV7-2	TRBJ2-1	many	CASTVGTYNEQFF
TRBV19	TRBJ1-2	few	CASSSSKRVYGYTF
TRBV7-2	TRBJ1-6	-	CASTLGGVYNSPLHF
TRBV15	TRBJ2-3	few	CATSRDPAGSTDTQYF
TRBV5-6	TRBJ2-5	-	CASSSGLLRGAQYF
TRBV9	TRBJ1-2	-	CASGGAPVGYTF
TRBV6-5	TRBJ2-3	-	CASSSYGNRISDTQYF
TRBV4-3	TRBJ2-2	-	CASSHNSYTGELFF
TRBV12-3/TRBV12-4	TRBJ2-1	-	CASSFRGTSRRDEQFF
TRBV4-2	TRBJ1-2	many	CASSQVGGDGYTF
TRBV11-2	TRBJ2-1	once	CASSLTTGGDEQFF
TRBV7-9	TRBJ2-1	-	CASSWGQNEQFF
TRBV11-2	TRBJ1-2	-	CASSILTGGTSGYTF
TRBV12-5	TRBJ1-5	few	CASGQGQNNQPQHF
TRBV4-2	TRBJ2-5	-	CASSLYLGTKETQYF
TRBV25-1	TRBJ1-5	-	CASGGPNQPQHF
TRBV7-2	-	-	CASSLVGPRRGEQYF
TRBV28	TRBJ2-1	-	CASSTRRVSYNEQFF
TRBV4-2	TRBJ1-5	-	CASSQVQGQGNQSQHF